This T cell receptor beta chain was identified during a study of tissue T cells after allogeneic stem cell transplantation (dated by TCRdb to between 2022 and 2023). For the wider study: The study profiled TCR beta repertoires across many tissues from research autopsies of patients with and without GVHD, plus mouse models of GVHD. The human part of the study was a prospective observational study with no blinding and no randomization. Broad study findings and their caveats: Blood and spleen T cells captured only a limited portion of the TCR repertoire detected in tissues, in both patients and mice. The study did not establish which tissue TCRs were alloreactive or antigen-specific, and some clones may have been host cells that persisted. Only a few T cell clones appeared in more than one patient, yet motif-based clustering showed tissue-specific repertoire signatures that were shared between patients. The patient cohort was small and varied clinically, and sampling depth was recognized as a limitation. Within patients, how anatomically similar tissues were was a major factor shaping TCR repertoire composition, regardless of disease or transplant status.

As concerns this clone: It has no known antigen specificity. Gene names and germline sequences refer to the mouse in this case. The read comes to an end 1 residue before the CDR3 does, leaving the germline J gene to fill in the end.

The intended sense of this specimen's time point label: mouse harvest day 7 after allogeneic transplant. Mouse grafts consisting of 10^7 T-cell-depleted bone marrow cells combined with 10^6 splenic CD5+ T cells were administered by tail vein injection. Mouse GVHD was modeled in a major MHC-mismatch B6 (H2b) into BALB/c (H2d) model, with tissues profiled at day 7 or 14. On day 7 or 14 post-transplant, mouse tissues and retro-orbital blood were harvested with separate sterile tools for each animal, and livers were flushed beforehand. Before genomic DNA isolation with the DNeasy Blood & Tissue Kit, mouse tissues were minced using razor blades in buffered saline. Library creation used the immunoSEQ multiplex PCR assay. TCRbeta CDR3 sequencing was done by Adaptive Biotechnologies at survey depth, reporting CDR3 sequences, V/J genes, productive frequency and template counts. Amplification of TCR beta CDR3 regions started from genomic DNA instead of RNA. Regarding the original processing steps: Pairwise repertoire overlap between tissues was quantified with Jensen-Shannon divergence, where 1 means complete divergence and 0 identical. Based on pairwise JSD values, tissues were grouped by single-linkage agglomerative hierarchical clustering, and the results were shown as dendrograms. GLIPH2 was applied to all patient samples using simulation_depth 1000, kmer_min_depth 3, and cdr3_length_cutoff 8, and only groups with more than two unique CDR3s were retained. A standardized tissue-overlap score was calculated by extrapolating Jaccard GLIPH-group overlap across patients to a standard repertoire size of 1000 clones. Linear mixed-effect models, with tissue as a fixed effect and individual as a random effect, were used to test how diversity related to clinical or experimental variables. TCRdb's version of the immuneACCESS table is confined to in-frame rearrangements and falls short of the full clone set. An unresolved V gene accounts for under half of the shortfall where checked; the remainder is of unknown origin. The D gene and trimming were derived from the DNA, and the V and J assignments and clone size from that table. The sample table records 6,500 to 8,000 clones; roughly half of these occur just once. The ten largest clones represent roughly 5% of the sample.

The germline V gene encodes CDR1 NNHNN and CDR2 SYGAGS (reference sequence). The CDR3 goes from the cysteine to the phenylalanine over 14 residues. Only the CDR3 bases that were read are kept: 39 of them, in frame from base 1. V loses 3 bases at its end and J loses 5 bases; junction bases beyond the gene matches: 3. This chain is built from TRBV13-2 and TRBJ1-3; TRBD1 matches 9 bases in the middle. The sequencing sample was made of gut tissue. The receptor was isolated from a female BALB/c mouse given C57BL/6 T cells with graft-versus-host disease after an allogeneic hematopoietic cell transplant. CDR3 bases read: TGTGCCAGCGGTGCGGGACAGGGTAGAAATACGCTCTAT. Protein translation: CASGAGQGRNTLY. In full, the CDR3 is CASGAGQGRNTLYF.